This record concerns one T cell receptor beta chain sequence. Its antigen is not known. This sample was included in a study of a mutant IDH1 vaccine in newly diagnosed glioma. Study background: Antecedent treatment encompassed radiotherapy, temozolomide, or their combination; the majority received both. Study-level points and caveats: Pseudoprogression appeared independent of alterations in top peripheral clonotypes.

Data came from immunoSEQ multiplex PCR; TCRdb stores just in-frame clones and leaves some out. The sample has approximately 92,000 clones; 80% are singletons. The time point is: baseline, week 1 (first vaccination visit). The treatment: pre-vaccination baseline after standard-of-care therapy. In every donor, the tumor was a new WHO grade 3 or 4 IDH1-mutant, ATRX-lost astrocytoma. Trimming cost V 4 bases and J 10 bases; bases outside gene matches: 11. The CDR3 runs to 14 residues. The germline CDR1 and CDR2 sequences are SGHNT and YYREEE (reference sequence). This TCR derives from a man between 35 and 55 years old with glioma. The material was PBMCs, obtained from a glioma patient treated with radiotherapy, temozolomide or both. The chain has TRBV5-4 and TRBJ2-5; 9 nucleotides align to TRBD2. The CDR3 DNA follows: TGTGCCAGCAGCCTAGCGGGATTAGCGACGGGCCAGTACTTC. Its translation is CASSLAGLATGQYF.